The clone carrying this TCR beta chain was seen ten or more times. The data belong to a study of CD8 T cells in ankylosing spondylitis. This CDR3 comprises 15 residues. J lost 4 bases, V lost 2 bases, and 6 bases had no gene match. Germline CDR1 MNHEY, CDR2 SVGEGT. TCRdb reprocessed the 5' RACE reads via MiXCR and lists one record per CDR3 protein. This sample has tens of thousands of distinct CDR3 sequences, with under 13% found just once. The sequencing input was blood, either unsorted or a sorted T cell fraction (not recorded which). The sequence came from a male donor with ankylosing spondylitis or in good health (not recorded which). The rearrangement joins TRBV6-2 or TRBV6-3 to TRBJ2-3; 7 bases agree with TRBD1. CDR3 DNA sequence: TGTGCCAGCAGTTACGGTAGGGGGCGGTCAGATACGCAGTATTTT. Its translation is CASSYGRGRSDTQYF.